This TCR beta chain was captured in a study of blood T cell repertoires in COVID-19. Study-level background: Specimens from acute and convalescent COVID-19 originated in the United States, Italy and Spain.

The authors' processing: Estimation of nucleated cell counts was performed using reference gene primer amplification. TCRdb's table, derived via immunoSEQ multiplex PCR, lists solely in-frame clones and lacks some. From that table come the V and J calls and clone size; the DNA was used to work out D and trimming. The sample has some 460,000 clones, around 90% seen once. The study drew participants aged about 18 to 90 years from 24 US areas. Cohort 3 donors counted as recovered after two negative PCRs, clearance, or resolved symptoms. The junction had 8 bases not matched to a gene; V was cut back by 0 bases and J by 8 bases. The V gene's germline CDR1 is SGHAT and CDR2 FQNNGV. The CDR3 consists of 16 residues.

The rearrangement uses TRBV11-2 and TRBJ1-2; 11 bases match TRBD1. The TCR originated in a woman under 30 who had recovered from COVID-19. The sample was PBMCs or T cells enriched from blood (not recorded which). CDR3: CASSLDRFGTGGGYTF. The CDR3 nucleotides read TGTGCCAGCAGCTTAGATCGTTTCGGGACAGGGGGAGGCTACACCTTC.